These 14 T cell receptor beta chains came from one sample sequenced in a study of cytomegalovirus exposure and HLA in healthy donors. This table comes from immunoSEQ multiplex PCR, and its TCRdb copy is limited to in-frame clones, with some not included. The sample yields some 87,000 clones, 96% seen once. Sequencing was performed on PBMCs. These receptors were collected from a woman between 18 and 29 years old in good health and CMV-seronegative.

This chain uses TRBV7-9 with TRBJ2-7; weak D call: TRBD2 (6 bases). Germline assignment: CDR1 SEHNR and CDR2 FQNEAQ (reference sequence). Trimming took off 8 bases at V and 3 bases at J, with 20 bases between the two ends. The CDR3 loop spans 15 amino acids. The CDR3 DNA sequence: TGTGCCAGCGGCGACGACCGGCGGGATTACTACGAGCAGTACTTC. This translates into CASGDDRRDYYEQYF.

The chain recombines TRBV6-5 with TRBJ2-5; 11 positions agree with TRBD2. Losses at the gene ends were 6 bases for V and 4 bases for J; bases not matched to a gene: 7. This CDR3 has 15 residues. The germline gives CDR1 MNHEY, CDR2 SVGAGI. CDR3 bases: TGTGCCAGCAGAATACTAGCGGGGGCAGGAGAGACCCAGTACTTC. Amino acid sequence: CASRILAGAGETQYF.

The V call is TRBV6-5, the J call TRBJ2-7; 7 bases match TRBD1. This CDR3 comprises 14 residues. Trimming removed 7 bases from V and 0 bases from J; junction bases left unmatched: 6. Germline V gives CDR1 MNHEY, CDR2 SVGAGI. The CDR3 is CASNLQGSSYEQYF. The CDR3 region has the DNA TGTGCCAGCAACCTACAGGGGAGCTCCTACGAGCAGTACTTC.

CDR3 region: CASSQSVLDRGGKLFF. The CDR3 bases are TGCGCCAGCAGCCAATCCGTCTTGGACAGGGGAGGAAAACTGTTTTTT. The V gene is TRBV4-1, the J gene TRBJ1-4, with 9 bases aligning to TRBD1. The CDR3 is 16 amino acids. V dropped 2 bases and J dropped 10; count of bases not matched to a gene: 11. From germline, CDR1 is MGHRA and CDR2 YSYEKL.

The chain links TRBV5-4 to TRBJ2-3; 12 positions agree with TRBD2. CDR1 and CDR2 from the germline V gene are SGHNT and YYREEE (reference sequence). This CDR3 has 16 amino acids. The junction had 6 bases not matched to a gene; V was cut back by 4 bases and J by 3 bases. The CDR3 region is CASSARTSGTTDTQYF. CDR3 nucleotides: TGTGCCAGCAGCGCCCGGACTAGCGGGACTACAGATACGCAGTATTTT.

J is TRBJ2-7 and V is TRBV15, with TRBD1 as a possible D gene (6 bases). V was cut by 0 bases and J by 0 bases, with 9 bases left in between. CDR1 is LNHNV, CDR2 YYDKDF, per germline (reference sequence). This CDR3 has 15 amino acids. The CDR3 loop reads CATSRDDRYSYEQYF. CDR3 DNA: TGTGCCACCAGCAGAGATGACAGGTACTCCTACGAGCAGTACTTC.

This chain links TRBV5-6 with TRBJ2-3; 7 nucleotides agree with TRBD2. From germline, CDR1 is SGHDT and CDR2 YYEEEE. There are 16 residues in the CDR3. V trimming: 4 bases; J trimming: 0 bases; junction bases outside the gene matches: 8. In DNA, the CDR3 is TGTGCCAGCAGCCGACTAGCCGGGGGTAGCACAGATACGCAGTATTTT. This translates into CASSRLAGGSTDTQYF.

This chain connects TRBV7-9 to TRBJ2-1, with TRBD1 matching over 9 bases. Germline assignment: CDR1 SEHNR and CDR2 FQNEAQ (reference sequence). The CDR3 is 15 residues long. The CDR3 loop is CGGMAGTGYHNEQFF. The CDR3 DNA sequence: TGTGGAGGAATGGCGGGGACAGGGTACCACAATGAGCAGTTCTTC.

The chain employs TRBV6-1 and TRBJ1-5, with 7 bases fitting TRBD1. Germline CDR1 and CDR2: MNHNS and SASEGT. Trimming removed 7 bases from V and 8 bases from J; junction bases left unmatched: 11. There are 14 residues in the CDR3. The CDR3 loop is CASTLGAGGEPQHF. The DNA for the CDR3 is TGTGCCAGCACCTTAGGGGCAGGGGGTGAGCCCCAGCATTTT.

This chain's CDR3 is CASSLANKLAGGYEQYF. In nucleotides, the CDR3 is TGTGCCAGCAGCTTAGCAAACAAACTAGCGGGAGGGTACGAGCAGTACTTC. V gene TRBV7-8 combines with J gene TRBJ2-7; 13 bases line up with TRBD2. The CDR3 has 17 amino acids. V trimming: 0 bases; J trimming: 4 bases; junction bases outside the gene matches: 6. Germline CDR1 SGHVS, CDR2 FQNEAQ.

The V and J genes are TRBV5-1 and TRBJ1-6; 9 nucleotides line up with TRBD1. The CDR3 covers 18 residues. V was clipped by 4 bases and J by 8 bases; unmatched bases: 16. The germline V gene has CDR1 SGHRS and CDR2 YFSETQ. The CDR3 spells CASSTNPPGQGAHSPLHF. As DNA, the CDR3 is TGCGCCAGCAGCACGAATCCGCCGGGACAGGGAGCTCATTCACCCCTCCACTTT.

Written as DNA, the CDR3 is TGCGCCAGCAGTGAGTTGCTAGCGGGACACGGGGAGCTGTTTTTT. It specifies CASSELLAGHGELFF. The genes are TRBV10-1 and TRBJ2-2, with TRBD2 identical over 9 bases. V shed 1 base, J shed 7 bases, and the junction held 4 bases outside the gene matches. The CDR3 spans 15 residues. Germline CDR1 and CDR2: WNHNN and SYGVQD (reference sequence).

This chain links TRBV18 with TRBJ1-4, with 7 bases lining up with TRBD1. CDR3 length: 15 residues. The junction had 7 bases not matched to a gene; V was cut back by 5 bases and J by 4 bases. Germline assignment: CDR1 KGHSH and CDR2 LQKENI. The CDR3 reads CASSALTGSNEKLFF. Here the CDR3 DNA reads TGTGCCAGCTCAGCGTTGACAGGGAGTAATGAAAAACTGTTTTTT. Full variable domain (rest looked up from reference TRBV18 and TRBJ1-4): NAGVMQNPRHLVRRRGQEARLRCSPMKGHSHVYWYRQLPEEGLKFMVYLQKENIIDESGMPKERFSAEFPKEGPSILRIQQVVRGDSAAYFCASSALTGSNEKLFFGSGTQLSVL.

This chain links TRBV2 with TRBJ2-1; 7 bases map to TRBD2. Trimming cost V 6 bases and J 6 bases; bases outside gene matches: 5. Germline V gene data show CDR1 as SNHLY and CDR2 as FYNNEI. CDR3 length: 13 residues. CDR3 residues: CASSAPSGNEQFF. The CDR3, as DNA: TGTGCCAGCAGCGCGCCTAGCGGCAATGAGCAGTTCTTC.